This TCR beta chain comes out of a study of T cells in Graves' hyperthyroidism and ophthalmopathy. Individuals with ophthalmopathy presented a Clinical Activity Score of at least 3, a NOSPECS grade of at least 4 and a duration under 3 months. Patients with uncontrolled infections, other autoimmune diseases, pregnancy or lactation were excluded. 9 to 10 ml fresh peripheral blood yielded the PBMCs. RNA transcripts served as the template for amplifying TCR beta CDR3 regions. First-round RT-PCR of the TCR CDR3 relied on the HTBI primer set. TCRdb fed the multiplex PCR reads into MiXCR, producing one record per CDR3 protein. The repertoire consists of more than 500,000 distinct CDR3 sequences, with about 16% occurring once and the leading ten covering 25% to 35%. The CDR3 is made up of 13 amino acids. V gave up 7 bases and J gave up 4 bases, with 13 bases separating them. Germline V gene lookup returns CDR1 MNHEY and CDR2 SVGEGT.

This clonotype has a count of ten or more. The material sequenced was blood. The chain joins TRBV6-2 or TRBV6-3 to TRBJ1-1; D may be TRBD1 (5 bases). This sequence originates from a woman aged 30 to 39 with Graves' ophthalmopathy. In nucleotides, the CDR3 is TGTGCCAGCACCCACGGGGGTCCCACTGAAGCTTTCTTT. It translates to CASTHGGPTEAFF.